This passage covers 24 T cell receptor beta chains from one sample sequenced in a study of post-analysis software for immune sequencing data. Overall study findings and caveats: Controls had lower frequencies than patients of about five TRBV segments, which included TRBV5-6, TRBV5-1 and TRBV20-1.

Their specific antigens are unknown. Every TCR beta cDNA library bore unique molecular identifiers. TCRdb independently ran MiXCR on the PCR reads; one entry per CDR3 protein. This sample has under 900,000 distinct CDR3 sequences, with roughly 58% found just once. Source material: blood. Receptors were obtained from a girl under 18 with multiple sclerosis.

The CDR3 DNA follows: TGTGCCAGCAGCTTAGCCAGCCGCGGGGATACTAATGAAAAACTGTTTTTT. It specifies CASSLASRGDTNEKLFF. The rearrangement joins TRBV11-2 to TRBJ1-4; D unresolved. Germline assignment: CDR1 SGHAT and CDR2 FQNNGV. V was pared by 1 base and J by 2 bases, with 14 bases between. The CDR3 is 17 residues long.

This chain connects TRBV4-1 to TRBJ1-4, with D perhaps TRBD1 (5 bases). Germline loops: CDR1 MGHRA, CDR2 YSYEKL. Between the trimmed V and J ends, which lost 2 bases and 8 bases, there was a span of 12 bases. This CDR3 region has 14 residues. This CDR3 reads CASSQRQQLEKLFF. The CDR3 DNA is TGCGCCAGCAGCCAAAGACAGCAACTAGAAAAACTGTTTTTT.

The V gene is TRBV7-3, the J gene TRBJ2-3, with D perhaps TRBD2 (6 bases). This CDR3 contains 15 residues. Trimming pared 1 base from V and 3 bases from J, leaving 11 bases between. The germline V gene encodes CDR1 SGHTA and CDR2 FQGTGA. The CDR3 sequence is CASSLRDSRTDTQYF. The CDR3 DNA follows: TGTGCCAGCAGCTTAAGGGACTCGAGGACAGATACGCAGTATTTT.

With respect to this clonotype: It is likely a read error, because the conserved phenylalanine at the end of the CDR3 is missing. J is TRBJ2-7 and V is TRBV20-1, with D maybe TRBD1 (5 bases). The CDR3 is made up of 13 amino acids. Germline assignment: CDR1 DFQATT and CDR2 SNEGSKA (reference sequence). Trimming left V 7 bases short and J 2 bases short, with 15 bases between. In DNA, the CDR3 is TGCAGTGGTACTACAGGAACGACCTACGAGCAGTACTTA. It translates to CSGTTGTTYEQYL.

The rearrangement joins TRBV12-3 or TRBV12-4 to TRBJ2-4; 9 bases match TRBD2. The CDR3 has 15 amino acids. After removal of 6 bases from V and 1 base from J, the junction contained 4 bases not matched to a gene. The CDR3 coding sequence is TGTGCCAGCAGCAAGAGCGGGGGGGCCAAAAACATTCAGTACTTC. Protein sequence: CASSKSGGAKNIQYF.

The J gene is TRBJ2-1, the V gene TRBV3-1; D uncertain. Germline V gene lookup returns CDR1 LGHDT and CDR2 YNNKEL (reference sequence). The CDR3 loop spans 13 amino acids. Between the trimmed V and J ends, which lost 2 bases and 7 bases, there was a span of 9 bases. The CDR3 reads CASSQLKGNEQFF. As DNA, the CDR3 is TGTGCCAGCAGCCAATTAAAAGGGAATGAGCAGTTCTTC.

This rearrangement joins TRBV25-1 to TRBJ2-1; D is perhaps TRBD2 (6 bases). CDR1 is MGHDK and CDR2 is SYGVNS in the germline V gene. The CDR3 is 16 amino acids. V lost 4 bases and J lost 0, with 13 bases in between. CDR3 in amino acids: CASSVVTGVSYNEQFF. The CDR3 region has the DNA TGTGCCAGCAGTGTGGTTACGGGGGTCTCCTACAATGAGCAGTTCTTC.

With respect to this clonotype: One junction end does not reproduce the germline sequence, and a read error may be involved. This chain connects TRBV20-1 to TRBJ2-5; D might be TRBD1 or TRBD2, each matching 5 bases. The J call may be incorrect, as the DNA end agrees better with TRBJ2-7. The germline V gene encodes CDR1 DFQATT and CDR2 SNEGSKA (reference sequence). This CDR3 comprises 15 residues. CDR3 region: CSAREGWAGSNEQYF. The CDR3 nucleotides are TGCAGTGCCAGAGAGGGATGGGCAGGGTCCAACGAGCAGTACTTC.

The chain employs TRBV7-9 and TRBJ2-5; no firm D call. Gene TRBJ2-1 matches the end of the DNA better, so the J call may be wrong. Germline lookup yields CDR1 SEHNR and CDR2 FQNEAQ (reference sequence). This CDR3 contains 14 residues. The CDR3 sequence: CASSLREYQETQFF. For the CDR3, the DNA is TGTGCCAGCAGCTTGAGAGAGTACCAAGAGACCCAGTTCTTC.

CDR3 amino acids: CSFCFPPGSDTQYF. CDR3 bases: TGCAGCTTTTGTTTTCCGCCGGGGTCCGATACGCAGTATTTT. The rearrangement joins TRBV29-1 to TRBJ2-3; D is possibly TRBD2 (5 bases). Trimming removed 8 bases from V and 6 bases from J, with 21 bases in between. This CDR3 region has 14 residues. Germline values: CDR1 SQVTM, CDR2 ANQGSEA.

The chain carries TRBV25-1 and TRBJ2-7; D uncertain. Trimming stripped 8 bases from V and 0 bases from J, with 14 bases between. The CDR3 totals 14 residues. Germline loops: CDR1 MGHDK, CDR2 SYGVNS. CDR3 residues: CASFPHSLSYEQYF. CDR3 in DNA: TGTGCCAGCTTCCCCCACTCTCTCTCCTACGAGCAGTACTTC.

CDR3 amino acids: CASSSRRARTGPFGEQYF. CDR3 sequence (DNA): TGTGCCAGCAGCTCAAGGCGCGCTCGGACAGGGCCCTTCGGGGAGCAGTACTTC. V usage is TRBV7-9 and J usage is TRBJ2-7, with TRBD1 matching 8 bases. Losses at the gene ends were 4 bases for V and 7 bases for J; bases not matched to a gene: 21. CDR3 size: 18 residues. Germline loops: CDR1 SEHNR, CDR2 FQNEAQ (reference sequence).

The chain recombines TRBV19 with TRBJ2-5; D gene ambiguous. From germline, CDR1 is LNHDA and CDR2 SQIVND (reference sequence). This CDR3 spans 14 amino acids. The ends were cut back, 5 bases at V and 0 bases at J, with 10 bases in the middle. CDR3 in DNA: TGTGCCAGTAGTGAACACCTTTACCAAGAGACCCAGTACTTC. It specifies CASSEHLYQETQYF.

The rearrangement links TRBV9 to TRBJ1-5, with D unresolved. The length of the CDR3 is 15 residues. The V end lost 4 bases, the J end lost 6 bases, and 17 bases lay between the germline ends. Germline V gene data show CDR1 as SGDLS and CDR2 as YYNGEE. The CDR3 DNA follows: TGTGCCAGCAGCTCGGACTCCTGGACGGCTCAGCCCCAGCATTTT. Amino acids: CASSSDSWTAQPQHF. Drawing the rest from reference TRBV9 and TRBJ1-5, the complete variable domain is DSGVTQTPKHLITATGQRVTLRCSPRSGDLSVYWYQQSLDQGLQFLIQYYNGEERAKGNILERFSAQQFPDLHSELNLSSLELGDSALYFCASSSDSWTAQPQHFGDGTRLSIL.

The chain uses TRBV4-2 and TRBJ2-7; TRBD2 matches 7 bases. Germline CDR1 and CDR2: LGHNA and YNFKEQ. V was pared by 0 bases and J by 3 bases, with 2 bases of the junction left unmatched. CDR3 size: 14 residues. Here the CDR3 DNA reads TGTGCCAGCAGCCAAGACTGGGGGGGCTACGAGCAGTACTTC. Translation gives CASSQDWGGYEQYF.

The CDR3 coding sequence is TGCAGCGTTGAAGGTGGGGGCCTAGCCAAAAACATTCAGTACTTC. This translates into CSVEGGGLAKNIQYF. The chain employs TRBV29-1 and TRBJ2-4, with D maybe TRBD1 (6 bases). From germline, CDR1 is SQVTM and CDR2 ANQGSEA. This CDR3 is 15 amino acids long. Trimming shortened V by 1 base and J by 0 bases, and 10 bases separated the two germline ends.

CDR3 region: CSVETSGSVEEEQYF. CDR3 DNA: TGCAGCGTTGAAACTAGCGGGAGTGTTGAAGAAGAGCAGTACTTC. The genes are TRBV29-1 and TRBJ2-7; 11 bases map to TRBD2. Germline V gene sequence: CDR1 SQVTM, CDR2 ANQGSEA. V was pared by 2 bases and J by 7 bases, with 10 bases of the junction left unmatched. The CDR3 spans 15 residues.

This clonotype was seen once. This rearrangement joins TRBV15 to TRBJ2-5; no clear D. This CDR3 is built from 14 residues. The ends were cut back, 1 base at V and 5 bases at J, with 11 bases in the middle. Looked up from germline, CDR1 is LNHNV and CDR2 is YYDKDF (reference sequence). The chain's CDR3 is CATSRAPSGETQYF. CDR3 nucleotide sequence: TGTGCCACCAGCAGAGCGCCGTCCGGGGAGACCCAGTACTTC.

This clonotype was seen a few times. This chain links TRBV6-2 or TRBV6-3 with TRBJ2-7; D remains ambiguous. Germline V lookup: CDR1 MNHEY, CDR2 SVGEGT. The V end was cut by 7 bases, the J end by 2 bases, with 12 bases between. CDR3 size: 13 residues. The CDR3 reads CASNPVVPYEQYF. CDR3 DNA: TGTGCCAGCAATCCTGTTGTGCCCTACGAGCAGTACTTC.

The J gene is TRBJ2-7, the V gene TRBV20-1, with D unresolved. The germline gives CDR1 DFQATT, CDR2 SNEGSKA (reference sequence). The CDR3 runs to 13 residues. Deletions cut 6 bases from V and 6 bases from J, with 18 bases between. CDR3 in DNA: TGCAGTGCGGTCCAGAGGATTGGGCTCGAGCAGTACTTC. Translating it yields CSAVQRIGLEQYF.

The chain recombines TRBV5-1 with TRBJ2-1; D is ambiguous. The CDR3 runs to 12 residues. V lost 1 base and J lost 8, with 7 bases in between. Germline CDR1 is SGHRS and CDR2 is YFSETQ. The CDR3 is CASSLSEDEQFF. Here the CDR3 DNA reads TGCGCCAGCAGCTTGTCGGAAGATGAGCAGTTCTTC.

Only a few counts were recorded for this clonotype. V gene TRBV27 combines with J gene TRBJ2-7, with D perhaps matching TRBD2 (5 bases). The CDR3 is made up of 16 amino acids. Per the germline V gene, CDR1 is MNHEY and CDR2 is SMNVEV (reference sequence). The V and J ends lost 5 bases and 2 bases respectively, with 19 bases between them. The CDR3 sequence is CASSPLRASSPYEQYF. Written as DNA, the CDR3 is TGTGCCAGCAGTCCTCTTCGGGCTAGCTCACCCTACGAGCAGTACTTC.

This clonotype was detected only a few times. CDR3 in amino acids: CASSNSYIYEQYF. DNA for the CDR3: TGTGCCAGCAGCAACAGCTACATCTACGAGCAGTACTTC. This chain connects TRBV6-5 to TRBJ2-7; D is unclear. The V gene lost 6 bases and the J gene lost 3 bases, with 12 bases spanning the gap. The CDR3 covers 13 residues. Germline assignment: CDR1 MNHEY and CDR2 SVGAGI.

This clonotype appeared once. The rearrangement links TRBV27 to TRBJ2-3; the match to TRBD1 covers 8 bases. CDR3 length: 18 residues. V lost 6 bases to trimming and J lost 0 bases; unmatched junction nucleotides: 14. Germline loops: CDR1 MNHEY, CDR2 SMNVEV (reference sequence). The CDR3 sequence is CASRIWGQDLSSTDTQYF. The CDR3 DNA follows: TGTGCCAGCAGGATCTGGGGACAGGACCTATCTAGCACAGATACGCAGTATTTT.